This T cell receptor (beta chain) was obtained from a study of blood T cell repertoires in COVID-19. Profiled with immunoSEQ multiplex PCR; TCRdb holds only in-frame clones, not every one. The data show over 400,000 clones, roughly 85% seen once. The CDR3 has 17 amino acids. Trimming removed 2 bases from V and 0 bases from J, with 16 bases in between. The rearrangement uses TRBV23-1 and TRBJ2-5, with D uncertain. TRBV23-1 is reported as an ORF; its role is uncertain. What was sequenced was peripheral blood. This TCR came from a human donor in a cohort sampled during active COVID-19. The CDR3 DNA reads as TGCGCCAGCAGTCAACCCCGAAAATTAGGAGACCAAGAGACCCAGTACTTC. Its protein is CASSQPRKLGDQETQYF.